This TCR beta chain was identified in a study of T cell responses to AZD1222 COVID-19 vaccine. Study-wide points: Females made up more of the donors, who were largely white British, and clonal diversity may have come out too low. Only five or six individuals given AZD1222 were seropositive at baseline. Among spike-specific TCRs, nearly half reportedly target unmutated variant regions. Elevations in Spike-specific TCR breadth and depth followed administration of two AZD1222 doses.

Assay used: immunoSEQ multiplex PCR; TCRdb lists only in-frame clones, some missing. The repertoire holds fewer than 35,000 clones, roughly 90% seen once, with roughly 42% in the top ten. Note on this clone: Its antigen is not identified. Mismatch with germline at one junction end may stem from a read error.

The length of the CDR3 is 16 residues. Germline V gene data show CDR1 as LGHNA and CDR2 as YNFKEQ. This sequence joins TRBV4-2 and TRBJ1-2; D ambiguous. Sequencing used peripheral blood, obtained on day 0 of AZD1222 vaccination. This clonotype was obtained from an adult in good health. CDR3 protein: CASSQEAGETNYGYTF. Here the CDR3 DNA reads TGTGCAAGCAGCCAGGAGGCGGGAGAGACTAACTATGGCTACACCTTC.